The clone carrying this T cell receptor beta chain was seen repeatedly, ten times or more. The sample belongs to a study of CD8 T cells in ankylosing spondylitis. TCRdb re-derived calls from the 5' RACE reads in MiXCR, one entry per CDR3 protein. The table has fewer than 200,000 distinct CDR3 sequences, about 20% seen once. Trimming cost V 1 base and J 8 bases; bases outside gene matches: 18. Germline V lookup: CDR1 MNHEY, CDR2 SVGAGI. The CDR3 covers 18 residues. Specimen: blood, either unsorted or a sorted T cell fraction (not recorded which). This clonotype was sampled from a male donor under 30 with ankylosing spondylitis or in good health (not recorded which). V gene TRBV6-5 combines with J gene TRBJ1-2, with 8 positions matching TRBD1. In nucleotides, the CDR3 is TGTGCCAGCAGTTACTTGCCTCCGGGACAGGTGCCGAGGGAGGGCTACACCTTC. Translating gives CASSYLPPGQVPREGYTF.